A selection of T cell receptor beta chains follows, all from one sample in a study of circulating CD8 cells and anti-PD-1 response in melanoma. TCRdb re-called the reads through MiXCR, storing one row per CDR3 protein. The data show about 430 distinct CDR3 sequences, around 5.4% seen once. Sequencing used CD8+ T cells from PBMCs, obtained at baseline or after one month of anti-PD-1 therapy (not recorded which). Receptors originate from a human donor with melanoma. Both conserved end residues are part of each CDR3. A D gene is named only where the DNA matches it firmly. Where a row states a size, it is once, few, many or the class of an expanded clone; other rows omit it.

TRBV20-1	medium-sized	TRBJ2-3	-	CSALRESADTQYF	TGCAGTGCCCTACGAGAAAGCGCGGATACGCAGTATTTT
TRBV19	large	TRBJ1-3	-	CASSISYAGNTIYF	TGTGCCAGTAGCATCAGCTACGCTGGAAACACCATATATTTT
TRBV24-1	few	TRBJ2-3	-	CATSDALADTQYF	TGTGCCACCAGTGACGCCCTCGCAGATACGCAGTATTTT
TRBV30	medium-sized	TRBJ2-7	-	CAWSEGSGNEQYF	TGTGCCTGGAGCGAAGGTAGTGGGAACGAGCAGTACTTC
TRBV12-3/TRBV12-4	large	TRBJ2-7	-	CASSLEGYEQYF	TGTGCCAGCAGTTTAGAGGGATACGAGCAGTACTTC
TRBV7-2	large	TRBJ1-5	-	CASSHAGGASNQPQHF	TGTGCCAGCAGCCACGCCGGGGGAGCGAGCAATCAGCCCCAGCATTTT
TRBV7-8	large	TRBJ2-7	-	CASSSQGNEQYF	TGTGCCAGCAGCTCCCAGGGGAACGAGCAGTACTTC
TRBV19	hyperexpanded	TRBJ2-1	-	CASSAGGGAYNEQFF	TGTGCCAGTAGTGCAGGGGGGGGCGCTTACAATGAGCAGTTCTTC
TRBV29-1	large	TRBJ2-6	-	CSVEETETSGANVLTF	TGCAGCGTTGAAGAAACGGAAACCTCTGGGGCCAACGTCCTGACTTTC
TRBV19	medium-sized	TRBJ2-1	-	CASTPGPSYNEQFF	TGTGCCAGTACGCCTGGTCCCTCCTACAATGAGCAGTTCTTC
TRBV5-6	large	TRBJ1-1	TRBD1	CASSLVQGATEAFF	TGTGCCAGCAGCTTGGTCCAGGGGGCAACTGAAGCTTTCTTT
TRBV27	large	TRBJ2-6	TRBD2	CASSSAGVFSGANVLTF	TGTGCCAGCAGTAGCGCGGGGGTATTCTCTGGGGCCAACGTCCTGACTTTC
TRBV4-3	medium-sized	TRBJ2-7	TRBD1	CASSQGGQASYEQYF	TGCGCCAGCAGCCAAGGGGGACAGGCCTCCTACGAGCAGTACTTC
TRBV6-1	-	TRBJ2-7	-	CASSESSYEQYF	TGTGCCAGCAGTGAAAGTAGCTACGAGCAGTACTTC
TRBV27	large	TRBJ1-2	TRBD1	CASSHRDSTNYGYTF	TGTGCCAGCAGCCACCGGGACAGCACTAACTATGGCTACACCTTC
TRBV6-6	large	TRBJ2-2	TRBD2	CASSYSLLAGATTGELFF	TGTGCCAGCAGTTACTCGCTACTAGCGGGGGCTACAACCGGGGAGCTGTTTTTT
TRBV14	-	TRBJ2-3	-	CASSPGGTQYF	TGTGCCAGCAGCCCAGGCGGTACGCAGTATTTT
TRBV19	large	TRBJ2-7	TRBD2	CASSPSPGGLYEQYF	TGTGCCAGTAGTCCAAGCCCGGGGGGTCTCTACGAGCAGTACTTC
TRBV20-1	large	TRBJ1-4	-	CSARDLRKLFF	TGCAGTGCTAGAGATCTACGAAAACTGTTTTTT
TRBV3-1	large	TRBJ1-6	-	CASSLKQFRENSPLHF	TGTGCCAGCAGCCTAAAACAGTTTAGGGAGAATTCACCCCTCCACTTT
TRBV20-1	large	TRBJ2-7	-	CSASPWAPEGTYEQYF	TGCAGTGCTAGTCCCTGGGCGCCGGAGGGGACCTACGAGCAGTACTTC
TRBV6-6	medium-sized	TRBJ2-7	-	CASSYSLPPGGEQYF	TGTGCCAGCAGTTACTCATTGCCCCCCGGCGGCGAGCAGTACTTC
TRBV28	large	TRBJ2-3	TRBD1	CASGTPGQGADTQYF	TGTGCCAGCGGAACTCCGGGACAGGGGGCTGATACGCAGTATTTT
TRBV19	large	TRBJ2-5	-	CASSQRLVYQETQYF	TGTGCCAGTAGCCAAAGACTGGTGTACCAAGAGACCCAGTACTTC
TRBV28	medium-sized	TRBJ2-5	TRBD1	CASSLTGPEEETQYF	TGTGCCAGCAGTTTGACAGGGCCCGAGGAAGAGACCCAGTACTTC
TRBV19	large	TRBJ1-2	-	CASSIDWGSNYGYTF	TGTGCCAGTAGTATAGATTGGGGGTCCAACTATGGCTACACCTTC
TRBV6-5	large	TRBJ1-1	-	CASSRLKTGKSEAFF	TGTGCCAGCAGCCGTTTAAAGACAGGAAAGAGTGAAGCTTTCTTT
TRBV19	large	TRBJ1-6	-	CASSDGGNSPLHF	TGTGCCAGTAGTGATGGGGGTAATTCACCCCTCCACTTT
TRBV25-1	large	TRBJ2-7	-	CASSEYEQYF	TGTGCCAGCAGTGAGTACGAGCAGTACTTC
TRBV20-1	-	TRBJ2-1	-	CSAGQGGHNEQFF	TGCAGTGCGGGCCAAGGCGGGCACAATGAGCAGTTCTTC
TRBV27	large	TRBJ2-7	-	CASRDNSYEQYF	TGTGCCAGCCGGGACAACTCCTACGAGCAGTACTTC
TRBV29-1	large	TRBJ2-7	TRBD1	CSAGTGTYEQYF	TGCAGCGCCGGGACAGGGACCTACGAGCAGTACTTC
TRBV30	few	TRBJ2-2	-	CAWSSLPGSEGSGELFF	TGTGCCTGGAGTTCACTACCAGGCTCCGAGGGGTCCGGGGAGCTGTTTTTT
TRBV27	medium-sized	TRBJ2-2	-	CASSFGMGSGELFF	TGTGCCAGCAGTTTCGGGATGGGTTCCGGGGAGCTGTTTTTT